This is a list of T cell receptor beta chains from one sample in a study of cytomegalovirus exposure and HLA in healthy donors. Profiling relied on immunoSEQ multiplex PCR, and the TCRdb table lists in-frame clones only, not all of them. This sample has 100,000 to 150,000 clones; 75% to 85% occur once, and the top ten carry over 2%. Sequencing input: PBMCs. Receptors originate from a man aged 30 to 45 in good health and CMV-seronegative. The CDR3 runs from the conserved cysteine through the conserved F or W.

V gene	J gene	CDR3 protein
TRBV30	TRBJ1-2	CAWSVWPGAQVDSNYGYTF
TRBV19	TRBJ1-2	CASSPGQTNYGYTF
TRBV10-2	TRBJ2-3	CASRVTDTQYF
TRBV5-6	TRBJ2-1	CASIGNGGGRIEQFF
TRBV27	TRBJ2-7	CASSLGTGGPYEQYF
TRBV5-8	TRBJ1-4	CASSGGDWYNEKLFF
TRBV27	TRBJ2-3	CASSLRLAGGTDTQYF
TRBV28	TRBJ1-5	CASSFGWGRVVQPQHF
TRBV19	TRBJ1-1	CASSKRTGKVMVTEAFF
TRBV29-1	TRBJ2-1	CSFRDSSYNEQFF
TRBV5-1	TRBJ2-3	CASTPGQATDTQYF
TRBV9	TRBJ2-1	CASSAGGETYNEQFF
TRBV7-9	TRBJ2-1	CASSWAGLAGDNEQFF
TRBV7-3	TRBJ2-2	CASSLSLATGELFF
TRBV4-3	TRBJ1-4	CASSLGTGGNEKLFF
TRBV2	TRBJ1-1	CASSDRENTEAFF
TRBV27	TRBJ1-2	CASSWNPQGPGYTF
TRBV29-1	TRBJ1-5	CSVTTGLGQPQHF
TRBV6-6	TRBJ1-5	CASSARQTLSNQPQHF
TRBV5-1	TRBJ2-7	CASSVFAGVSYEQYF
TRBV2	TRBJ2-7	CASRRGLAGPTAGYEQYF
TRBV6-1	TRBJ2-5	CASLGYPAQETQYF
TRBV6-1	TRBJ2-7	CASSEGGQVFYEQYF
TRBV5-1	TRBJ2-2	CASSPGLTTGELFF
TRBV9	TRBJ2-3	CASSVRDTPADTQYF
TRBV28	TRBJ2-7	CASSFELAVSSYEQYF
TRBV10-3	TRBJ2-1	CAISGTSGRAWNEQFF
TRBV7-8	TRBJ2-3	CASSLGLMDYTDTQYF
TRBV6-5	TRBJ2-5	CASTDSGTQETQYF
TRBV2	TRBJ1-5	CASSPGQGNQPQHF
TRBV29-1	TRBJ2-1	CSVNTAYNEQFF
TRBV28	TRBJ1-4	CASRGPGTGNEKLFF
TRBV18	TRBJ1-3	CAEKTVSGNTIYF
TRBV2	TRBJ2-3	CASSRGGGGSADTQYF
TRBV9	TRBJ2-1	CASSGGSGNEQFF
TRBV7-8	TRBJ2-7	CASSSGEGRGWYEQYF
TRBV7-9	TRBJ1-1	CASRTTGSEAFF
TRBV7-8	TRBJ1-2	CASSLGTGGAGYGYTF
TRBV28	TRBJ2-7	CASSFLSGYEQYF
TRBV4-1	TRBJ1-5	CASSQVGRGNQPQHF
TRBV29-1	TRBJ2-7	CSVGTSGSYEQYF
TRBV4-1	TRBJ2-7	CASSQGTSVTYEQYF
TRBV4-1	TRBJ2-7	CASSQDLGAGVYEQYF
TRBV5-5	TRBJ1-2	CASSFGQEGIYGYTF